This T cell receptor (beta chain) was captured by sequencing in a study of blood T cell repertoires in COVID-19. Deletions cut 0 bases from V and 3 bases from J, with 12 bases between. Per the germline V gene, CDR1 is SGDLS and CDR2 is YYNGEE. The CDR3 runs to 15 residues. Profiled with immunoSEQ multiplex PCR; TCRdb holds only in-frame clones, not every one. The table lists around 400,000 clones, roughly 86% of them singletons, with 2.3% in the top ten. The chain uses TRBV9 and TRBJ1-2; D gene ambiguous. This clonotype originated in an older woman with COVID-19, enrolled during active disease. The specimen was peripheral blood. For the CDR3, the DNA is TGTGCCAGCAGCGTAGTGGCAGGCCACCACTATGGCTACACCTTC. Amino acids: CASSVVAGHHYGYTF.